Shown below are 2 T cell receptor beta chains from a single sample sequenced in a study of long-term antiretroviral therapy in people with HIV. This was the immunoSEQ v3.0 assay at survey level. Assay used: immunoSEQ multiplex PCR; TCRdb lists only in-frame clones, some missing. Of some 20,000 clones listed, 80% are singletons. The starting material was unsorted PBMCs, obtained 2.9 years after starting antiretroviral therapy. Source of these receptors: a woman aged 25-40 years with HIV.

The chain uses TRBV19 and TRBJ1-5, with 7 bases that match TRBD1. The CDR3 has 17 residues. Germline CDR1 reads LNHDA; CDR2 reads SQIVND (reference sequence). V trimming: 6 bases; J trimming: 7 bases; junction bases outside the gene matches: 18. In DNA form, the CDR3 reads TGTGCCAGTAGCACCCGCCCGGTTACAGGGGACCGGCAGCCCCAGCATTTT. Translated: CASSTRPVTGDRQPQHF.

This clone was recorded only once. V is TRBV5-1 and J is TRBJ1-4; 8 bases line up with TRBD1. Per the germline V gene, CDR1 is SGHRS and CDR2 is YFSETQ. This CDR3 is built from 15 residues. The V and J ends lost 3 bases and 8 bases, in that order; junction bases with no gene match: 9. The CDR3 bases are TGCGCCAGCAGCTCATGGACAGGGCGAGACGAAAAACTGTTTTTT. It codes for CASSSWTGRDEKLFF.